Below are 22 T cell receptor beta chains sequenced from a single sample in a study of blood T cell repertoires in COVID-19. Assay: immunoSEQ multiplex PCR; the TCRdb copy retains only in-frame clones and omits some. This table has around 110,000 clones, about nine tenths appearing once. The sequenced sample was peripheral blood. The receptors shown here come from a human donor with active COVID-19. The donor label of this sample is uncertain.

This rearrangement joins TRBV3-1 (or the pseudogene TRBV3-2) to TRBJ1-1, with TRBD1 as a possible D gene (5 bases). Per germline, CDR1 LGHDT and CDR2 YNNKEL (reference sequence). Deletions cut 3 bases from V and 4 bases from J, with 18 bases between. The CDR3 sequence is 16 residues long. This chain's CDR3 is CASSQQGGGKGTEAFF. The CDR3 nucleotides are TGTGCCAGCAGCCAGCAGGGAGGAGGTAAAGGCACTGAAGCTTTCTTT.

This chain uses TRBV19 with TRBJ1-2, with 9 bases lining up with TRBD1. Germline V gives CDR1 LNHDA, CDR2 SQIVND (reference sequence). V was clipped by 4 bases and J by 7 bases; unmatched bases: 10. CDR3 length: 15 amino acids. The DNA for the CDR3 is TGTGCCAGTAGTACTGAAGCCGGGACAGGGCTTGGCTACACCTTC. Amino acid sequence: CASSTEAGTGLGYTF.

The V call is TRBV5-8, the J call TRBJ2-1; D gene uncertain. The V gene's germline CDR1 is SGHTS and CDR2 YDEGEE. V was shortened by 0 bases and J by 0 bases, with 7 bases between the two germline ends. This CDR3 is 15 amino acids long. This chain's CDR3 is CASSLVGSSYNEQFF. The CDR3 nucleotides read TGTGCCAGCAGCTTGGTCGGTAGCTCCTACAATGAGCAGTTCTTC.

This clone was recorded only once. V is TRBV6-6 and J is TRBJ1-5; D uncertain. There are 15 residues in the CDR3. V lost 7 bases, J lost 0 bases, and 13 bases lay in between. Germline CDR1 reads MNHNY; CDR2 reads SVGAGI (reference sequence). The DNA for the CDR3 is TGTGCCAGCACCTCACTCGTTCATAGCAATCAGCCCCAGCATTTT. It codes for CASTSLVHSNQPQHF.

The J gene is TRBJ1-1, the V gene TRBV19, with D perhaps TRBD1 (6 bases). The germline V gene encodes CDR1 LNHDA and CDR2 SQIVND (reference sequence). The CDR3 is 15 residues long. V was clipped by 5 bases and J by 4 bases, with 17 bases between them. CDR3 DNA sequence: TGTGCCAGTAGTTTTGGGGGCGATAGGACCACTGAAGCTTTCTTT. Protein: CASSFGGDRTTEAFF.

This chain joins TRBV6-1 and TRBJ1-5; TRBD1 is a possible D gene (5 bases). V gave up 4 bases and J gave up 2 bases, with 21 bases separating them. CDR1 is MNHNS and CDR2 is SASEGT in the germline V gene. This CDR3 contains 18 residues. CDR3 nucleotide sequence: TGTGCCAGCAGTGCATGGACGCAGGGAGGGGTTGGCAATCAGCCCCAGCATTTT. This translates into CASSAWTQGGVGNQPQHF.

This clone was detected a few times. J is TRBJ1-6 and V is TRBV6-1, with unresolved D. This CDR3 region has 15 residues. The germline gives CDR1 MNHNS, CDR2 SASEGT. Trimming removed 0 bases from V and 9 bases from J, with 12 bases in between. The CDR3 sequence is CASSEAPLGGSPLHF. The CDR3 region has the DNA TGTGCCAGCAGTGAAGCGCCCTTAGGCGGTTCACCCCTCCACTTT.

V gene TRBV6-5 combines with J gene TRBJ1-4; 7 bases align to TRBD1. The CDR3 length is 15 residues. The germline gives CDR1 MNHEY, CDR2 SVGAGI. The junction had 6 bases not matched to a gene; V was cut back by 6 bases and J by 2 bases. CDR3 DNA sequence: TGTGCCAGCAGCCAGAGGGGGCATACTAATGAAAAACTGTTTTTT. Translating it yields CASSQRGHTNEKLFF.

This sequence joins TRBV29-1 and TRBJ1-3; no clear D. This CDR3 contains 14 residues. V lost 3 bases and J lost 0, with 9 bases in between. From germline, CDR1 is SQVTM and CDR2 ANQGSEA. The CDR3 here is CSVDLDSSGNTIYF. Written as DNA, the CDR3 is TGCAGCGTTGACCTCGATAGCTCTGGAAACACCATATATTTT. The whole variable domain, filled in from reference TRBV29-1 and TRBJ1-3, reads SAVISQKPSRDICQRGTSLTIQCQVDSQVTMMFWYRQQPGQSLTLIATANQGSEATYESGFVIDKFPISRPNLTFSTLTVSNMSPEDSSIYLCSVDLDSSGNTIYFGEGSWLTVV.

The V gene is TRBV2, the J gene TRBJ1-3; 7 bases agree with TRBD1. The germline V gene encodes CDR1 SNHLY and CDR2 FYNNEI. With 6 bases clipped from V and 3 bases from J, the junction kept 8 bases outside the gene matches. This CDR3 comprises 15 residues. CDR3 residues: CASRPTGTGGNTIYF. For the CDR3, the DNA is TGTGCCAGCAGGCCGACAGGGACTGGTGGAAACACCATATATTTT. Full variable domain (rest looked up from reference TRBV2 and TRBJ1-3): EPEVTQTPSHQVTQMGQEVILRCVPISNHLYFYWYRQILGQKVEFLVSFYNNEISEKSEIFDDQFSVERPDGSNFTLKIRSTKLEDSAMYFCASRPTGTGGNTIYFGEGSWLTVV.

The V and J genes are TRBV6-2 or TRBV6-3 and TRBJ1-5; D ambiguous. This CDR3 spans 18 amino acids. Germline CDR1 MNHEY, CDR2 SVGEGT. The V gene lost 2 bases and the J gene lost 7 bases, with 24 bases spanning the gap. This CDR3 is CASSYVFSGGIMVQPQHF. The CDR3 region has the DNA TGTGCCAGCAGTTACGTTTTCTCTGGAGGGATCATGGTCCAGCCCCAGCATTTT.

The V gene is TRBV4-2, the J gene TRBJ1-2, with D perhaps TRBD1 (5 bases). Germline loops: CDR1 LGHNA, CDR2 YNFKEQ. This CDR3 contains 16 residues. V shed 1 base and J shed 4 bases, with 16 bases lying between them. The CDR3 loop reads CASSQGPAGGAYGYTF. CDR3 DNA sequence: TGTGCCAGCAGCCAAGGGCCAGCGGGGGGTGCCTATGGCTACACCTTC.

This chain connects TRBV28 to TRBJ2-7; 9 bases agree with TRBD1. This CDR3 region has 15 residues. CDR1 and CDR2 from the germline V gene are MDHEN and SYDVKM. Unmatched junction bases numbered 7, after V lost 5 bases and J lost 2 bases. CDR3 protein: CASSHPQGAAYEQYF. The CDR3 DNA follows: TGTGCCAGCAGTCACCCACAGGGGGCCGCCTACGAGCAGTACTTC.

The chain employs TRBV10-2 and TRBJ1-1; 7 bases fit TRBD1. The CDR3 has 14 residues. V was clipped by 6 bases and J by 1 base; unmatched bases: 5. CDR1 is WSHSY and CDR2 is SAAADI in the germline V gene. This chain's CDR3 is CASRPGQENTEAFF. The CDR3 DNA is TGCGCCAGCAGACCCGGACAGGAGAACACTGAAGCTTTCTTT.

The genes are TRBV5-1 and TRBJ2-2; D not resolved. Germline CDR1 reads SGHRS; CDR2 reads YFSETQ. The CDR3 runs to 12 residues. The V and J ends lost 2 bases and 6 bases respectively, with 5 bases between them. In DNA, the CDR3 is TGCGCCAGCAGCTTTTTCTCCGGGGAGCTGTTTTTT. Translated, it gives CASSFFSGELFF.

This chain joins TRBV18 and TRBJ1-2; 8 bases agree with TRBD1. The CDR3 length is 18 residues. The ends lost 3 bases at V and 0 bases at J; junction bases unmatched: 12. Germline loops: CDR1 KGHSH, CDR2 LQKENI. CDR3 in DNA: TGTGCCAGCTCACCCCGGGCCGACAGGGGTATTGCTAACTATGGCTACACCTTC. Protein product: CASSPRADRGIANYGYTF.

The chain has TRBV21-1 and TRBJ2-7; whether TRBD1, the table's D call, matches the DNA was not checked. TRBV21-1 is a known pseudogene. The CDR3 is 15 residues long. As DNA, the CDR3 is TGTGCCAGCAGCAAAAGACCCCAGGGGGCTGACGAGCAGTACTTC. It is translated as CASSKRPQGADEQYF.

The V gene is TRBV19, the J gene TRBJ1-6, with 8 bases fitting TRBD1. The CDR3 is 15 residues long. The V gene end was trimmed by 8 bases and the J gene end by 6 bases; junction bases not matched to a gene: 9. Looked up from germline, CDR1 is LNHDA and CDR2 is SQIVND (reference sequence). CDR3 sequence reads: CASSAGGASNSPLHF. As DNA, the CDR3 is TGTGCCAGTTCGGCAGGGGGCGCGAGTAATTCACCCCTCCACTTT.

This sequence joins TRBV25-1 and TRBJ2-5; D gene unclear. Trimming removed 4 bases from V and 5 bases from J, with 11 bases in between. The germline V gene has CDR1 MGHDK and CDR2 SYGVNS. The length of the CDR3 is 13 residues. The CDR3 protein is CASSGISRETQYF. CDR3 in DNA: TGTGCCAGCAGTGGTATCTCCAGGGAGACCCAGTACTTC.

This rearrangement joins TRBV19 to TRBJ2-2; D possibly corresponds to TRBD2 (6 bases). V was cut by 5 bases and J by 0 bases, with 13 bases left in between. The CDR3 has 16 amino acids. Germline lookup yields CDR1 LNHDA and CDR2 SQIVND (reference sequence). CDR3 DNA sequence: TGTGCCAGTAGTGTTATGGGGACTGCGAACACCGGGGAGCTGTTTTTT. Its protein is CASSVMGTANTGELFF.

This chain's CDR3 is CASSIAPRPSSANTGELFF. CDR3 in DNA: TGTGCCAGTAGTATAGCCCCCCGGCCCTCTAGTGCGAACACCGGGGAGCTGTTTTTT. This chain connects TRBV19 to TRBJ2-2; D is unresolved. The CDR3 is 19 amino acids. With 1 base removed from V and 0 bases from J, the gap between germline ends came to 18 bases. Germline V gene sequence: CDR1 LNHDA, CDR2 SQIVND (reference sequence).

This clone was seen ten or more times. The J gene is TRBJ1-6, the V gene TRBV5-1, with D tentatively TRBD1 (5 bases). V gave up 1 base and J gave up 8 bases, with 16 bases separating them. This CDR3 spans 16 amino acids. CDR1 and CDR2 from the germline V gene are SGHRS and YFSETQ. The CDR3 bases are TGCGCCAGCAGCTTGTCGGCGCTGGGCAGGGATTCACCCCTCCACTTT. This codes for CASSLSALGRDSPLHF.